There are a few counts of the clone carrying this T cell receptor beta chain. Its antigen is unknown. The CDR3 covers 14 residues. The source of the sample is a study of cytomegalovirus exposure and HLA in healthy donors. Study-wide results and caveats: Most sequenced TCRs were rare (though some public TCRs occurred in many donors). Sequencing had likely introduced a cluster of highly shared sequence variants as an artifact. Upon later analysis, TCR association rates were observed to vary by HLA locus, being highest for DRB1 and lowest for HLA-C.

60 Vbeta and 13 Jbeta primers were used in PCR. The repertoire was sequenced with immunoSEQ multiplex PCR; TCRdb's copy has only in-frame clones and lacks some. Of under 150,000 clones listed, about 10% are singletons. Though nominally healthy at sampling, donors likely had unrecorded immune exposures. The sample consisted of PBMCs. The clonotype was recovered from a woman aged 40 to 55 in good health and CMV-seropositive. The chain couples TRBV12-2 to TRBJ2-7; the table's D call, TRBD1, was not checked against the DNA. TRBV12-2 is classified as a pseudogene. The CDR3 reads CASRSPNRAVGQYF. CDR3 DNA sequence: TGTGCAAGTCGCTCTCCGAACAGGGCGGTTGGGCAGTACTTC.